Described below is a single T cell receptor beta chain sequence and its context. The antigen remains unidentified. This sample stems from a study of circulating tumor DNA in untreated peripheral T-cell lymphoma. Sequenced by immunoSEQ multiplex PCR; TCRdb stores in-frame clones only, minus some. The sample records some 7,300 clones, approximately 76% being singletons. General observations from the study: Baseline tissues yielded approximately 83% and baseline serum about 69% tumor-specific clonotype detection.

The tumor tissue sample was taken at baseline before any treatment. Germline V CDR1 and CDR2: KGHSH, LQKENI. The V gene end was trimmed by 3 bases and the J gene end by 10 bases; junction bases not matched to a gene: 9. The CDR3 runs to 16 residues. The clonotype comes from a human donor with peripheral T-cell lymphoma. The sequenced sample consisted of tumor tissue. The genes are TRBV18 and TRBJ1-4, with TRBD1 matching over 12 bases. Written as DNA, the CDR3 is TGTGCCAGCTCACCGTCTGAGGGACAGGGGGCTTTAAAACTGTTTTTT. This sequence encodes CASSPSEGQGALKLFF.